This TCR beta chain was sequenced for a study of CXCR3-negative and CXCR3-positive naive CD8 T cells (dated by TCRdb to the late 2010s). Turning to the overall study: In total, roughly 140 million TRB reads were obtained, which works out to roughly 1.5 +/- 0.3 million reads per library. For the TRBV-TRBJ cluster analysis, the naive subsets came from roughly 5 donors, while the memory cells came from 3 donors. Data from about ten donors, pooled across two independent experiments, went into the diversity and physicochemical repertoire analyses. The paper's findings and limits, for the study overall: Both naive subsets had comparably high repertoire diversity, while memory CD8+ T cells had much lower repertoire diversity. Similar TRBV-TRBJ usage was shown by naive CXCR3-negative and CXCR3-positive cells from the same donor, whereas distinct patterns were shown by memory cells. TRB CDR3s from CXCR3-positive naive cells showed higher hydrophobicity (lower Kidera factor 4), lower energy, and higher strength and volume indices than CXCR3-negative naive cells. Because surface CD5, which has been linked to self-reactivity in mice, was comparable between naive subsets, TCR interaction strength was also inferred from TRB CDR3 physicochemical properties. Freshly isolated PBMCs were used for most assays because CXCR3 expression went down partially after cryopreservation.

CDR1 MGHRA and CDR2 YSYEKL were looked up in the germline V gene. The CDR3 numbers 17 residues from cysteine through phenylalanine. No DNA is listed. For every CD8+ T cell subset, 250,000 to 300,000 cells were flow-sorted straight into RLT lysis buffer, and each subset was sorted in triplicate. To keep memory contaminants out, a stringent definition of naive CD8+ T cells was applied: CD45RO-CCR7+CD27+CD95-. Standard density gradient centrifugation was used to isolate peripheral blood mononuclear cells from buffy coats. Naive CXCR3-negative and CXCR3-positive CD8+ T cells were flow-sorted using a FACSAria III. Total RNA was extracted from sorted cells using an RNeasy Mini Kit. To note about this clonotype: Its antigen remains unidentified.

Sequencing was carried out with a NextSeq 550. The Human TCR Profiling Kit (MiLaboratory) was used to make UMI-labeled 5' RACE TRB cDNA libraries. The full amount of extracted RNA was used for cDNA synthesis, and the full amount of resulting cDNA was used for PCR amplification. Libraries were prepared in parallel using an identical number of PCR cycles. On the authors' methods: With a minimum of two reads required per UMI, MIGEC and MiXCR pulled out about 50,000 +/- 10,000 unique UMI-labeled TRB cDNA molecules from each library. Each library averaged approximately 40,000 +/- 10,000 functional in-frame TRB CDR3 nucleotide clonotypes without stop codons. After downsampling to 5000 UMI-labeled TRB molecules per sample, diversity metrics such as normalized Shannon-Wiener and Chao1 were calculated in VDJtools. VDJtools was used to calculate clonotype-size-weighted physicochemical properties of the central five CDR3 residues, namely interaction energy, strength, volume and Kidera factor 4. After the reads were reprocessed by TCRdb, one entry was made per CDR3 protein sequence, with no DNA. In this record, the V and J calls reflect TCRdb's handling and not the investigators' own analysis. The sample table holds around 140,000 distinct CDR3 sequences. 0.41% of the sample goes to the ten largest clones.

The rearrangement combines TRBV4-1 with TRBJ2-1; TCRdb returns TRBD2, unconfirmable since there is no DNA. The TCR originated in a human donor in good health. Some clones in this sample may be carry-over from other donors' samples. Material for sequencing was naive CXCR3+ CD8+ T cells from blood. The cell subset or site tag for this specimen amounts to: CD45RO-CCR7+CD27+CD95- naive CD8+ T cells expressing CXCR3 (TNR3+). The CDR3 protein sequence reads: CASSQEPALANDNEQFF.